This is a list of T cell receptor beta chains from one sample in a study of cytomegalovirus exposure and HLA in healthy donors. Sequencing used immunoSEQ multiplex PCR; TCRdb keeps in-frame clones, though not all of them. The data show approximately 150,000 clones, 77% seen once. Sequenced input: PBMCs. Receptor source: a woman younger than 45 in good health and CMV-seronegative. CDR3s include the opening cysteine and the closing phenylalanine or tryptophan. The D gene is left open where the match is weak. Expanded clones get a size class; other rows say once, few or many, or leave the size out.

>-|TRBJ2-7|TRBV19|TRBD1
CASEDRGNEQYF
TGTGCCAGTGAGGACAGGGGAAACGAGCAGTACTTC
>-|TRBJ2-1|TRBV5-1|TRBD1
CASSYVGGHNEQFF
TGCGCCAGCAGCTACGTAGGGGGCCACAATGAGCAGTTCTTC
>-|TRBJ2-7|TRBV7-9|-
CSSSPRGRGSNLEEQYF
TGTTCCAGCAGCCCCCGAGGCAGGGGTAGCAATTTGGAAGAGCAGTACTTC
>-|TRBJ2-5|TRBV19|TRBD2
CASSMGGVQETQYF
TGTGCCAGTAGTATGGGAGGGGTCCAAGAGACCCAGTACTTC
>-|TRBJ1-2|TRBV6-6|-
CASSYGPRGYTF
TGTGCCAGCAGTTACGGGCCACGGGGCTACACCTTC
>-|TRBJ1-2|TRBV7-9|TRBD1
CASSPQSTGGLNYGYTF
TGTGCCAGCAGCCCCCAATCGACAGGGGGCCTTAACTATGGCTACACCTTC
>-|TRBJ2-1|TRBV4-1|TRBD1
CASSAGTVSYNEQFF
TGCGCCAGCAGCGCCGGGACAGTCTCCTACAATGAGCAGTTCTTC
>-|TRBJ1-1|TRBV14|TRBD1
CASSQAKGQGLEAFF
TGTGCCAGCAGCCAGGCAAAGGGACAGGGCCTGGAAGCTTTCTTT
>few|TRBJ2-1|TRBV2|-
CASSDVLPGDEQFF
TGTGCCAGCAGTGATGTTCTCCCCGGGGATGAGCAGTTCTTC
>-|TRBJ2-5|TRBV7-2|TRBD2
CATARGLAGVETQYF
TGTGCCACCGCCCGAGGACTAGCGGGGGTGGAGACCCAGTACTTC
>-|TRBJ2-7|TRBV9|TRBD1
CASSASGTGVHEQYF
TGTGCCAGCAGCGCATCCGGGACAGGGGTTCACGAGCAGTACTTC
>-|TRBJ1-2|TRBV10-3|TRBD1
CAISEEDRGGYTF
TGTGCCATCAGTGAGGAGGACAGGGGGGGCTACACCTTC
>-|TRBJ2-7|TRBV5-1|TRBD2
CASSPFLAGVSYEQYF
TGCGCCAGCAGCCCATTCCTAGCGGGAGTCTCCTACGAGCAGTACTTC
>once|TRBJ2-7|TRBV9|TRBD1
CASSPNGQGGSEQYF
TGTGCCAGCAGCCCCAACGGACAGGGGGGGTCCGAGCAGTACTTC
>once|TRBJ2-2|TRBV12-5|TRBD1
CASGLARTGNRADTGELFF
TGTGCTAGTGGTTTGGCCCGGACAGGCAATAGGGCGGACACCGGGGAGCTGTTTTTT
>-|TRBJ1-2|TRBV30|-
CAWSGGSGSNYGYTF
TGTGCCTGGAGCGGGGGGTCAGGGAGTAACTATGGCTACACCTTC
>-|TRBJ2-3|TRBV6-5|TRBD1
CASSIGDRSTDTQYF
TGTGCCAGCAGCATCGGGGACAGAAGCACAGATACGCAGTATTTT
>-|TRBJ2-1|TRBV7-9|TRBD2
CASGSSGSRDEQFF
TGTGCCAGCGGCTCTAGCGGGTCTCGGGATGAGCAGTTCTTC
>-|TRBJ1-1|TRBV5-6|-
CASSFEEGGITEAFF
TGTGCCAGCAGCTTCGAGGAGGGAGGAATCACTGAAGCTTTCTTT
>few|TRBJ2-5|TRBV2|-
CASSGGGVGETQYF
TGTGCCAGCAGTGGAGGGGGGGTTGGAGAGACCCAGTACTTC
>-|TRBJ1-1|TRBV5-1|-
CASSLVRAPNTEAFF
TGCGCCAGCAGCTTGGTGAGGGCACCTAACACTGAAGCTTTCTTT
>once|TRBJ2-1|TRBV4-3|-
CASSQVGTYNEQFF
TGCGCCAGCAGCCAAGTAGGGACATACAATGAGCAGTTCTTC
>-|TRBJ2-2|TRBV6-4|TRBD2
CASSNPGTSENTGELFF
TGTGCCAGCAGCAATCCCGGGACTAGCGAGAACACCGGGGAGCTGTTTTTT
>-|TRBJ1-2|TRBV30|-
CAWSVQLANYGYTF
TGTGCCTGGAGTGTACAGTTAGCTAACTATGGCTACACCTTC
>-|TRBJ2-7|TRBV28|-
CASASEDQTAYEQYF
TGTGCCAGCGCCTCCGAGGATCAGACTGCCTACGAGCAGTACTTC
>-|TRBJ1-5|TRBV6-4|-
CASSDSLQGNCNQPQHF
TGTGCCAGCAGTGACTCGTTACAGGGTAATTGCAATCAGCCCCAGCATTTT
>-|TRBJ2-3|TRBV9|-
CASSPSTDTQYF
TGTGCCAGCAGCCCCTCCACAGATACGCAGTATTTT
>-|TRBJ1-3|TRBV5-6|-
CASSTGGDTIYF
TGTGCCAGCAGCACCGGAGGGGACACCATATATTTT
>-|TRBJ1-1|TRBV7-9|TRBD1
CASSFAGQGENTEAFF
TGTGCCAGCAGCTTTGCAGGACAGGGAGAGAACACTGAAGCTTTCTTT
>few|TRBJ1-1|TRBV14|-
CASSQDLGATEAFF
TGTGCCAGCAGCCAAGATCTGGGGGCCACTGAAGCTTTCTTT
>-|TRBJ2-1|TRBV9|TRBD2
CASSVLGLAGQNEQFF
TGTGCCAGCAGCGTACTGGGACTAGCGGGACAAAATGAGCAGTTCTTC
>-|TRBJ2-7|TRBV7-6|-
CASSSEGPLNEQYF
TGTGCCAGCAGCTCCGAGGGCCCCCTCAACGAGCAGTACTTC
>-|TRBJ1-2|TRBV18|-
CASSPSSRGDYGYTF
TGTGCCAGCTCACCATCTTCCCGGGGAGACTATGGCTACACCTTC
>-|TRBJ2-3|TRBV29-1|TRBD2
CSVEGSGTISTDTQYF
TGCAGCGTTGAGGGTAGCGGGACGATATCCACAGATACGCAGTATTTT